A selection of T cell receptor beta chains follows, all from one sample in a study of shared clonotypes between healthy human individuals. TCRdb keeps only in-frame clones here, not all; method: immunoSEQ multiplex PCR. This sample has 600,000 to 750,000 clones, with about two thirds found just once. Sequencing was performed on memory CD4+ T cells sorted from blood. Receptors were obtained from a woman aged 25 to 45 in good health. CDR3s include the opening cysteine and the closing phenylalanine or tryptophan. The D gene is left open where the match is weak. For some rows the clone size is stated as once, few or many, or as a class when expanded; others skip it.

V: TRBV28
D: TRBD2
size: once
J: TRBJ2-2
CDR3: CASSGGSTGELFF

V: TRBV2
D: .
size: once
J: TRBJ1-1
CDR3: CASSEEGGGNTEAFF

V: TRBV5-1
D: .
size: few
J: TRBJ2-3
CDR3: CASSWGAAGTDTQYF

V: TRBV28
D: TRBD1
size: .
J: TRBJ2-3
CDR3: CASSSPLTGEADTQYF

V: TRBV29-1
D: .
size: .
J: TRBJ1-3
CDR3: CSATQGNTGNTIYF

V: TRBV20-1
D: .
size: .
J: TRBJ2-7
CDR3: CSAALYEQYF

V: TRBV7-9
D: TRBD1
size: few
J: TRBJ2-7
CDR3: CASSHETGGNEQYF

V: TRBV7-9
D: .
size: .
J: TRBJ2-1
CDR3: CASSYSSDRNEQFF

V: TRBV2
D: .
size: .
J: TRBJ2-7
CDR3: CASSEARQSYEQYF

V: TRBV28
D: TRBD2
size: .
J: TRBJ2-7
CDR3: CASSSPQASGNGAARQYF

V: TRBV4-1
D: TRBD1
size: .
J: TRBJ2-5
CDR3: CASSQSPGQGQETQYF

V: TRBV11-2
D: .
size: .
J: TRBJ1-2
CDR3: CASSQSTGSSYGYTF

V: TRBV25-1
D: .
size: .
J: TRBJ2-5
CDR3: CASNQPGVQETQYF

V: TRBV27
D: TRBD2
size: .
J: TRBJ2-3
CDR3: CASSTPGGSTDTQYF

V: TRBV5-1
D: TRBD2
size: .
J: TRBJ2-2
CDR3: CASSALAGVGYTGELFF

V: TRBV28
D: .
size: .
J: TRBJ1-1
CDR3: CASRGTSGTEAFF

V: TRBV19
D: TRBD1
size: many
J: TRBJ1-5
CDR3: CASSRTGDQPQHF

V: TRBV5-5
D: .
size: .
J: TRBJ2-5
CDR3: CASSLAGDQETQYF

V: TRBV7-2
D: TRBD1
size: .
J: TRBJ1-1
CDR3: CASSLDRETEAFF

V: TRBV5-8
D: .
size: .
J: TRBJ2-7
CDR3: CASSLRTETYEQYF

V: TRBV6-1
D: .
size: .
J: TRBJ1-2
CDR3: CASNSGNYGYTF

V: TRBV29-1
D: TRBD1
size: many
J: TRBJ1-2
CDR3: CSVEQSGTGTGYTF

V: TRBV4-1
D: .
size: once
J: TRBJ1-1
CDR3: CASSKNTEAFF

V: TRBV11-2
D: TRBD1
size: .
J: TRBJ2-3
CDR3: CASSSRTGTSTDTQYF

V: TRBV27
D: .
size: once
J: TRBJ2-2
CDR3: CASSSITGELFF

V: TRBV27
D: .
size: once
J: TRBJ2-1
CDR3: CASSPAQYNEQFF

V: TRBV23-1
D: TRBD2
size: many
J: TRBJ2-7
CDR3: CASSKKGGLAGGDEQYF